The entry below describes one T cell receptor (beta chain). Per the germline V gene, CDR1 is LGHNA and CDR2 is YNFKEQ. Losses at the gene ends were 2 bases for V and 8 bases for J; bases not matched to a gene: 9. The CDR3 runs 17 residues. This sample was included in a study of cytomegalovirus exposure and HLA in healthy donors. Researchers ran the PCR with 60 Vbeta and 13 Jbeta primers. Using immunoSEQ multiplex PCR, the repertoire was profiled, and TCRdb retains in-frame clones only, with some absent. The sample has about 160,000 clones, just under 65% seen once. Specimen: PBMCs. The chain couples TRBV4-2 to TRBJ2-1; the match to TRBD2 covers 13 bases. The source of this sequence is a woman in her sixties or seventies in good health and CMV-seropositive. CDR3 amino acids: CASSQRTSGSMVDEQFF. In nucleotides, the CDR3 is TGTGCCAGCAGCCAAAGGACTAGCGGGAGTATGGTGGATGAGCAGTTCTTC.